A selection of T cell receptor beta chains follows, all from one sample in a study of vaccination and CD4 T cells after COVID-19. Their cognate antigens are unknown. TCRdb re-called the PCR reads with MiXCR, one entry per CDR3 protein. The data show 20,000 to 30,000 distinct CDR3 sequences, 67% seen once. The sequencing used CD4+ T cells from blood, cultured in vitro, collected after SARS-CoV-2 vaccination. The receptors derive from a human donor who received a COVID-19 vaccine. The CDR3 runs from the conserved cysteine through the conserved F or W. D genes are given only for firm matches. Size is stated for part of the rows, as once, few or many counts, or as a class when the clone is expanded.

>TRBD1|TRBV7-2|TRBJ1-5|-
CASSLTGGENQPQHF
TGTGCCAGCAGCCTAACAGGGGGAGAGAATCAGCCCCAGCATTTT
>-|TRBV7-2|TRBJ1-2|few
CASSLALRVSAYGYTF
TGTGCCAGCAGCTTAGCGCTGCGGGTTTCGGCCTATGGCTACACCTTC
>TRBD2|TRBV20-1|TRBJ2-3|-
CSAARTSGGQTVDTQYF
TGCAGTGCTGCTCGAACTAGCGGGGGCCAAACAGTAGATACGCAGTATTTT
>-|TRBV2|TRBJ2-5|-
CASTDKGRRETQYF
TGTGCCAGCACCGACAAAGGACGAAGAGAGACCCAGTACTTC
>-|TRBV20-1|TRBJ1-2|-
CSAREQVYGYTF
TGCAGTGCTAGAGAACAGGTCTATGGCTACACCTTC
>-|TRBV5-4|TRBJ2-3|-
CASSLGHLATQYF
TGTGCCAGCAGCTTGGGGCACCTGGCAACGCAGTATTTT
>TRBD1|TRBV2|TRBJ1-6|-
CASRGTENSPLHF
TGTGCCAGCAGAGGGACAGAGAATTCACCCCTCCACTTT
>-|TRBV6-1|TRBJ2-5|-
CASSGGGTPEVLETQYF
TGTGCCAGCAGTGGAGGGGGGACTCCGGAGGTGTTAGAGACCCAGTACTTC
>TRBD2|TRBV19|TRBJ2-7|once
CASSPRSGATYEQYF
TGTGCCAGTAGTCCCAGGAGCGGGGCGACCTACGAGCAGTACTTC
>-|TRBV6-5|TRBJ2-2|-
CASSYGHEGGSTGELFF
TGTGCCAGCAGTTACGGACATGAGGGGGGTAGCACCGGGGAGCTGTTTTTT
>-|TRBV20-1|TRBJ1-2|few
CSAIDFNYGYTF
TGCAGTGCTATCGACTTTAACTATGGCTACACCTTC
>-|TRBV19|TRBJ1-3|-
CASSIAGVTSSGNTIYF
TGTGCCAGTAGTATAGCAGGGGTCACCTCCTCTGGAAACACCATATATTTT
>-|TRBV7-7|TRBJ1-1|-
CASSPDRYTEAFF
TGTGCCAGCAGCCCTGACCGGTACACTGAAGCTTTCTTT
>-|TRBV7-9|TRBJ1-1|-
CASSLTRWVNTEAFF
TGTGCCAGCAGCTTAACCCGCTGGGTGAACACTGAAGCTTTCTTT
>-|TRBV5-4|TRBJ1-2|-
CASSRDFYGYTF
TGTGCCAGCAGTCGGGACTTCTATGGCTACACCTTC
>-|TRBV21-1|TRBJ2-7|once
CASTVQVAGLSYEQYF
TGTGCCAGCACCGTCCAGGTAGCTGGACTTTCCTACGAGCAGTACTTC
>TRBD1|TRBV24-1|TRBJ1-2|few
CATAQGAGGYTF
TGTGCCACCGCACAGGGGGCTGGTGGCTACACCTTC
>TRBD1|TRBV10-3|TRBJ2-7|-
CAISGTGGNEQYF
TGTGCCATCAGTGGGACAGGAGGTAACGAGCAGTACTTC
>-|TRBV30|TRBJ1-2|-
CAWTPRGARNYGYTF
TGTGCCTGGACCCCAAGGGGGGCGAGAAACTATGGCTACACCTTC
>-|TRBV28|TRBJ1-2|-
CASSFGSGHYGYTF
TGTGCCAGCAGTTTTGGTTCAGGGCATTATGGCTACACCTTC
>TRBD1|TRBV24-1|TRBJ2-7|-
CATSDPRTGGEQYF
TGTGCCACCAGTGATCCTCGGACAGGGGGGGAGCAGTACTTC
>-|TRBV19|TRBJ1-3|-
CASSGWTRASSGNTIYF
TGTGCCAGTAGTGGATGGACGCGTGCCAGCTCTGGAAACACCATATATTTT
>-|TRBV28|TRBJ1-1|-
CATLDGQNTEAFF
TGTGCCACCCTTGATGGTCAGAACACTGAAGCTTTCTTT
>-|TRBV7-8|TRBJ2-4|-
CASSLSLAKNIQYF
TGTGCCAGCAGCTTAAGTCTAGCCAAAAACATTCAGTACTTC
>-|TRBV5-5|TRBJ1-1|-
CASSLVQGRGTEAFF
TGTGCCAGCAGCTTAGTTCAGGGAAGAGGCACTGAAGCTTTCTTT
>-|TRBV19|TRBJ2-5|-
CASSIAMGVETQYF
TGTGCCAGTAGTATAGCCATGGGGGTTGAGACCCAGTACTTC
>TRBD1|TRBV19|TRBJ1-5|few
CASTQGRRQPQHF
TGTGCCAGTACACAGGGGCGCCGACAGCCCCAGCATTTT
>-|TRBV20-1|TRBJ2-2|-
CSAREGFGELFF
TGCAGTGCTAGAGAAGGGTTCGGGGAGCTGTTTTTT
>-|TRBV2|TRBJ1-2|-
CASSEAGRPGYGYTF
TGTGCCAGCAGTGAAGCGGGGAGACCCGGCTATGGCTACACCTTC
>TRBD1|TRBV27|TRBJ1-3|few
CASRDRIQNTIYF
TGTGCCAGCCGGGACAGGATTCAAAACACCATATATTTT
>TRBD1|TRBV29-1|TRBJ2-7|-
CSVVARGTDYEQYF
TGCAGCGTTGTGGCAAGAGGGACAGATTACGAGCAGTACTTC
>TRBD2|TRBV20-1|TRBJ2-7|-
CSASLTSGGDEQYF
TGCAGTGCTAGCCTGACTAGCGGGGGGGACGAGCAGTACTTC
>TRBD1|TRBV7-8|TRBJ1-1|-
CASSPGGEGATEAIF
TGTGCCAGCAGCCCCGGAGGAGAGGGGGCCACTGAAGCTATCTTT
>TRBD1|TRBV20-1|TRBJ2-7|-
CSAALPTGGNEQYF
TGCAGTGCGGCTCTTCCGACAGGGGGTAACGAGCAGTACTTC
>-|TRBV6-1|TRBJ2-1|-
CASRDWPLPIRTLDEQFF
TGTGCCAGCAGGGATTGGCCCCTTCCTATTAGGACTTTGGATGAGCAGTTCTTC
>-|TRBV5-4|TRBJ2-7|once
CASSLGRPDEQYF
TGTGCCAGCAGCTTGGGACGGCCGGACGAGCAGTACTTC
>-|TRBV2|TRBJ1-2|-
CASSDRGDVGGYTF
TGTGCCAGCAGTGATCGGGGGGACGTAGGAGGCTACACCTTC
>TRBD1|TRBV7-4|TRBJ1-5|-
CASSTGTGCLYSNQPQHF
TGTGCCAGCAGCACAGGGACAGGGTGCCTTTATAGCAATCAGCCCCAGCATTTT
>TRBD2|TRBV6-4|TRBJ2-5|-
CASIMGGRETQYF
TGTGCCAGCATTATGGGAGGGCGAGAGACCCAGTACTTC
>-|TRBV19|TRBJ1-5|-
CAVGGGINQPQHF
TGTGCCGTAGGTGGGGGTATCAATCAGCCCCAGCATTTT
>TRBD1|TRBV4-2|TRBJ1-2|-
CASSLLKDRNYGYTF
TGTGCCAGCAGCCTCCTAAAGGACAGGAACTATGGCTACACCTTC
>-|TRBV25-1|TRBJ1-5|few
CASSGPPNNQPQHF
TGTGCCAGCAGTGGGCCCCCGAACAATCAGCCCCAGCATTTT
>-|TRBV4-2|TRBJ1-2|-
CASSQDKGDGYTF
TGTGCCAGCAGCCAAGATAAAGGGGATGGCTACACCTTC
>TRBD1|TRBV30|TRBJ2-2|-
CAWSLTTGRTGELFF
TGTGCCTGGAGCCTTACGACAGGGCGCACCGGGGAGCTGTTTTTT
>-|TRBV15|TRBJ1-1|-
CATSRTASGAEAFF
TGTGCCACCAGCAGGACCGCCTCCGGGGCTGAAGCTTTCTTT
>-|TRBV20-1|TRBJ2-7|-
CSARDTLGSYEQYF
TGCAGTGCTAGAGATACCCTCGGCAGCTACGAGCAGTACTTC
>TRBD2|TRBV7-2|TRBJ2-2|-
CASSLDGGGAYTGELFF
TGTGCCAGCAGCTTAGATGGCGGGGGGGCGTACACCGGGGAGCTGTTTTTT
>TRBD1|TRBV5-4|TRBJ1-2|-
CASSRAGGNYGYTF
TGTGCCAGCAGCCGGGCAGGGGGAAACTATGGCTACACCTTC
>TRBD1|TRBV6-1|TRBJ1-1|few
CASSEVIRQGGTEAFF
TGTGCCAGCAGTGAAGTTATCCGACAGGGAGGAACTGAAGCTTTCTTT